The T cell receptor (beta chain) under discussion was sequenced for a study of shared clonotypes between healthy human individuals. Profiling relied on immunoSEQ multiplex PCR, and the TCRdb table lists in-frame clones only, not all of them. The sample includes about 110,000 clones, around 65% of them seen just once. Germline CDR1 and CDR2: MGHRA and YSYEKL. CDR3 length equals 17 residues. The V gene lost 0 bases and the J gene lost 0 bases, with 15 bases spanning the gap. General study findings and limits: Against clonotypes common to all four donors, non-shared ones had lower generation probabilities. Estimated clonotype richness was generally higher in naive than memory subsets.

On this clone: Its antigen is unidentified.

This TCR was recovered from a woman aged 30 to 39 in good health. The sample consisted of memory CD8+ T cells sorted from blood. Subset in this sample: CD45RO+ cells pooled with CCR7-negative TemRA cells. The chain carries TRBV4-1 and TRBJ2-7; D not certain. For the CDR3, the DNA is TGCGCCAGCAGCCAAGATCGAGTGCAGGTGAGCTCCTACGAGCAGTACTTC. As protein: CASSQDRVQVSSYEQYF.